This TCR beta chain is from a study of CD8 T cells in Susac syndrome. The authors reverse transcribed about 0.5 to 1 ug RNA with random hexamers. MiXCR, run by TCRdb on the immunoSEQ multiplex PCR reads, gives a single entry per CDR3 protein. The profile shows 190,000 or so distinct CDR3 sequences, roughly 94% of them singletons. CDR1 LGHDT and CDR2 YNNKEL come from the germline V gene (reference sequence). V was pared by 0 bases and J by 10 bases, with 5 bases between. The CDR3 extends over 11 amino acids. This clonotype originated in a human donor with multiple sclerosis. Sequencing input: CD4+ T cells from PBMCs. The chain employs TRBV3-1 and TRBJ2-3; D remains ambiguous. The CDR3 loop reads CASSQDSPQYF. In nucleotides, the CDR3 is TGTGCCAGCAGCCAAGACAGTCCGCAGTATTTT.